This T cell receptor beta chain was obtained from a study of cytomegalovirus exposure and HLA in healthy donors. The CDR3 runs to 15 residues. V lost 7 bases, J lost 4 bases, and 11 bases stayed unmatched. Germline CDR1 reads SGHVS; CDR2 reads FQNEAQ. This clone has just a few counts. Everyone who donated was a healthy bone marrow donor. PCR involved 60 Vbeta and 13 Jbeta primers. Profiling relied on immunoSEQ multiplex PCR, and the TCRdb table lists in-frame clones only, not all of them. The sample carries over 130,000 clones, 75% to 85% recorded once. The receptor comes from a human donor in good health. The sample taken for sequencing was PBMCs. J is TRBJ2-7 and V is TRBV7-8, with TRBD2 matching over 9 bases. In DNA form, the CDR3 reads TGTGCCAGCACCCGGAGTAGCGGGGGAGGATACGAGCAGTACTTC. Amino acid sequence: CASTRSSGGGYEQYF. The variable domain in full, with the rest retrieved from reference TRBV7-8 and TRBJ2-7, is GAGVSQSPRYKVAKRGQDVALRCDPISGHVSLFWYQQALGQGPEFLTYFQNEAQLDKSGLPSDRFFAERPEGSVSTLKIQRTQQEDSAVYLCASTRSSGGGYEQYFGPGTRLTVT.